This T cell receptor (beta chain) was observed in a study of breast tumors, draining lymph nodes, adjacent tissues. Germline CDR1 reads SGHNT; CDR2 reads YYREEE (reference sequence). The V and J ends lost 4 bases and 7 bases, in that order; junction bases with no gene match: 13. This CDR3 is 16 amino acids long. One entry per CDR3 protein, called by TCRdb with MiXCR from the multiplex PCR reads. The data show 90,000 to 120,000 distinct CDR3 sequences, 21% seen once. In regard to this clonotype: Its antigen remains unknown.

Axillary draining lymph nodes of breast cancer patients supplied the node samples. Findings of the study overall: Tumor repertoires ranked between lymph nodes and nontumor tissue in diversity, with V and J gene preferences. Most tumor T cells seemingly derive from lymph node, then expand in tumor. Luminal-like breast cancer showed significantly higher tumor–nontumor repertoire similarity than basal-like.

Sequences were obtained from axillary lymph node tissue. The TCR sequence derives from a female donor with breast cancer. Some clones in this sample may be carry-over from other donors' samples. This sequence joins TRBV5-4 and TRBJ2-2; 7 nucleotides line up with TRBD2. The CDR3 region has the DNA TGTGCCAGCAGCCAAACGACCGGGACTACTTTCGGGGAGCTGTTTTTT. Translating it yields CASSQTTGTTFGELFF.